This T cell receptor beta chain was identified during a study of T cell repertoires in cytomegalovirus infection. At the level of the study: Both a matching HLA type and CMV infection were indicated by public TCR beta signatures. Study conclusions and caveats: Predominance within the ex vivo response was attributable to HLA-C-restricted CMV-specific TCR beta clonotypes. The study identified carriers of CMV plus the relevant HLA from cumulative public TCR beta family frequency.

TCRdb redid the calling of the reads with MiXCR, one entry per CDR3 protein. The table lists roughly 630,000 distinct CDR3 sequences, about 24% of them singletons. Comments on this clonotype: The target antigen is unknown.

CDR1 and CDR2 from the germline V gene are SEHNR and FQNEAQ (reference sequence). CDR3 length: 16 residues. The V end lost 5 bases, the J end lost 1 base, and 17 bases lay between the germline ends. The receptor comes from a human donor in good health (CMV status not recorded). Some clones in this sample may be carry-over from other donors' samples. Sequenced input: CD8+ T cells from PBMCs. The gene calls are TRBV7-9 and TRBJ2-5, with D perhaps TRBD1 (6 bases). DNA for the CDR3: TGTGCCAGCAGCGCCCCGGACAGATGGGGCCAAGAGACCCAGTACTTC. Its translation is CASSAPDRWGQETQYF.